The 5 T cell receptor beta chains given below trace back to one sample, sequenced in a study of blood T cell repertoires in COVID-19. Clones were sequenced by immunoSEQ multiplex PCR, and TCRdb holds only the in-frame ones, with some missing. This table has 330,000 or so clones, over 80% appearing once. Specimen: PBMCs or T cells enriched from blood (not recorded which). These receptors came from a young man who had recovered from COVID-19.

This chain links TRBV5-1 with TRBJ1-1, with D possibly TRBD1 on 6 matching bases. The V gene lost 2 bases and the J gene lost 5 bases, with 13 bases spanning the gap. This CDR3 has 14 amino acids. The germline gives CDR1 SGHRS, CDR2 YFSETQ. The CDR3 reads CASSLAGVETEAFF. Here the CDR3 DNA reads TGCGCCAGCAGCTTAGCAGGGGTAGAGACTGAAGCTTTCTTT.

The chain has TRBV6-4 and TRBJ1-5; possible D gene TRBD1, 5 bases. V lost 10 bases to trimming and J lost 1 base, with 20 bases between them. The germline V gene encodes CDR1 MRHNA and CDR2 SNTAGT. The length of the CDR3 is 16 residues. This chain's CDR3 is CANSLESRASNQPQHF. The CDR3 DNA sequence: TGTGCCAACTCCTTAGAGTCCAGGGCAAGCAATCAGCCCCAGCATTTT.

The chain is built from TRBV6-5 and TRBJ2-5, with 7 bases aligning to TRBD1. There are 16 residues in the CDR3. Unmatched junction bases numbered 11, after V lost 1 base and J lost 6 bases. CDR1 is MNHEY, CDR2 SVGAGI, per germline. CDR3: CASSYFGTDPAQTQYF. The CDR3 nucleotides read TGTGCCAGCAGTTACTTCGGGACAGACCCCGCCCAGACCCAGTACTTC.

The chain joins TRBV7-2 to TRBJ2-2, with TRBD2 identical over 10 bases. The CDR3 spans 17 residues. The junction had 6 bases not matched to a gene; V was cut back by 1 base and J by 4 bases. From germline, CDR1 is SGHTA and CDR2 FQGNSA. Here the CDR3 reads CASSLVGSGGRTGELFF. The DNA of the CDR3 is TGTGCCAGCAGCTTAGTTGGTAGCGGGGGGCGCACCGGGGAGCTGTTTTTT.

This clone was counted once. V gene TRBV4-1 combines with J gene TRBJ1-4, with 8 bases fitting TRBD1. Germline loops: CDR1 MGHRA, CDR2 YSYEKL. With 4 bases clipped from V and 5 bases from J, the junction kept 3 bases outside the gene matches. CDR3 size: 14 residues. As DNA, the CDR3 is TGCGCCAGCAGCCCGCGACAGGGGAATGAAAAACTGTTTTTT. As protein: CASSPRQGNEKLFF.